This TCR beta chain was obtained from a study of blood T cell repertoires in COVID-19. Overall study: Acute and convalescent COVID-19 specimens originated in the United States, Italy and Spain. Sample material is recorded as cDNA or gDNA derived from T cells, B-cell-depleted T cells, or PBMCs.

Germline V lookup: CDR1 LNHDA, CDR2 SQIVND (reference sequence). The length of the CDR3 is 13 residues. The ends lost 3 bases at V and 3 bases at J; junction bases unmatched: 2. In the authors' methods: Reference gene primer amplification gave estimated nucleated cell counts. The table came from immunoSEQ multiplex PCR; TCRdb's copy has only in-frame clones and leaves some out. D and trimming come from the DNA, and the V and J calls and clone size come from that table. The sample carries 250,000 to 350,000 clones, roughly four fifths recorded once. The chain is built from TRBV19 and TRBJ2-7; 7 nucleotides line up with TRBD2. The receptor was isolated from a person aged 70 to 79 with COVID-19, enrolled during active disease. Sequencing input: peripheral blood. The CDR3 is CASSIGGSYEQYF. For the CDR3, the DNA is TGTGCCAGTAGTATTGGCGGGAGCTACGAGCAGTACTTC.